A selection of T cell receptor beta chains follows, all from one sample in a study of chemoradiotherapy in HPV16-positive cancers. Assay used: immunoSEQ multiplex PCR; TCRdb lists only in-frame clones, some missing. In the table there are roughly 25,000 clones, roughly 87% of which are singletons. The sample consisted of blood, taken from a patient who underwent chemoradiotherapy. Every receptor here comes from a human donor with HPV-associated anogenital cancer. Both conserved end residues are part of each CDR3. The D gene is left open where the match is weak. Clone size is not always given. Where it is, it says once, few, many or a class for expanded clones.

J gene	D gene	clone size	V gene	CDR3 protein	CDR3 DNA
TRBJ1-4	NA	NA	TRBV6-5	CASSPTATNEKLFF	TGTGCCAGCAGCCCGACAGCAACTAATGAAAAACTGTTTTTT
TRBJ1-2	TRBD1	NA	TRBV4-3	CASSQDPGQGAYGYTF	TGCGCCAGCAGCCAAGATCCCGGACAGGGGGCTTATGGCTACACCTTC
TRBJ2-4	TRBD1	NA	TRBV30	CAWSGQGRIQYF	TGTGCCTGGAGTGGACAGGGACGCATTCAGTACTTT
TRBJ1-4	NA	NA	TRBV30	CAWSLTTGLKGEKLFF	TGTGCCTGGAGCCTAACGACAGGACTCAAAGGGGAAAAACTGTTTTTT
TRBJ2-5	TRBD2	NA	TRBV30	CAWSGGRGGQETQYF	TGTGCCTGGAGTGGGGGTCGGGGAGGGCAAGAGACCCAGTACTTC
TRBJ1-3	NA	NA	TRBV5-1	CASRDVSSGNTIYF	TGCGCCAGCCGGGACGTGAGCTCTGGAAACACCATATATTTT
TRBJ2-2	NA	once	TRBV7-3	CATAGPTGELFF	TGTGCCACCGCAGGGCCGACCGGGGAGCTGTTTTTT
TRBJ2-7	NA	NA	TRBV5-4	CASSLELLGEQYF	TGTGCCAGCAGCTTGGAACTTCTAGGGGAGCAGTACTTC
TRBJ1-2	TRBD1	NA	TRBV29-1	CSAVRQGHGYTF	TGCAGCGCCGTCCGACAGGGGCATGGCTACACCTTC
TRBJ1-2	NA	NA	TRBV15	CATGRGSYGYTF	TGTGCCACAGGACGGGGCAGCTATGGCTACACCTTC
TRBJ2-3	NA	few	TRBV5-1	CASSEKAGIPGDTQYF	TGCGCCAGCAGCGAAAAAGCGGGTATACCCGGTGATACGCAGTATTTT
TRBJ2-6	NA	NA	TRBV7-8	CASSTSGANVLTF	TGTGCCAGCAGCACCTCTGGGGCCAACGTCCTGACTTTC
TRBJ1-5	NA	few	TRBV19	CASIQRGNNQPQHF	TGTGCCAGTATCCAAAGGGGTAACAATCAGCCCCAGCATTTT
TRBJ1-1	NA	NA	TRBV18	CASSPPYVRNTEAFF	TGTGCCAGCTCACCACCGTATGTCCGAAACACTGAAGCTTTCTTT
TRBJ1-5	NA	NA	TRBV6-6	CASSYSDNQPQHF	TGTGCCAGCAGTTACAGCGACAATCAGCCCCAGCATTTT
TRBJ1-4	NA	NA	TRBV5-4	CASSPGGSTNEKLFF	TGTGCCAGCAGCCCGGGGGGATCAACTAATGAAAAACTGTTTTTT
TRBJ2-1	TRBD1	few	TRBV19	CASRTGANLYNEQFF	TGTGCCAGCCGGACAGGGGCCAACCTCTACAATGAGCAGTTCTTC
TRBJ2-5	NA	NA	TRBV4-1	CASSQEGQETQYF	TGCGCCAGCAGCCAAGAAGGCCAAGAGACCCAGTACTTC
TRBJ1-5	NA	NA	TRBV5-5	CASSFEGNQPQHF	TGTGCCAGCAGCTTTGAGGGGAATCAGCCCCAGCATTTT
TRBJ1-6	NA	NA	TRBV28	CASSPPARGSPLHF	TGTGCCAGCAGTCCGCCTGCTAGGGGATCACCCCTCCACTTT
TRBJ2-7	TRBD1	NA	TRBV4-1	CASSQGSGGTYEQYF	TGCGCCAGCAGCCAAGGTTCAGGGGGTACCTACGAGCAGTACTTC
TRBJ2-7	TRBD2	NA	TRBV18	CASSPTRRGGDEQYF	TGTGCCAGCTCACCTACCAGACGGGGGGGAGACGAGCAGTACTTC
TRBJ1-4	NA	NA	TRBV27	CASSLGEKLFF	TGTGCCAGCAGTTTAGGGGAAAAACTGTTTTTT
TRBJ1-5	NA	NA	TRBV30	CAWSSRGNQPQHF	TGTGCCTGGAGCTCCAGAGGCAATCAGCCCCAGCATTTT
TRBJ1-2	NA	once	TRBV19	CASSMGGRPRNSGGYTF	TGTGCCAGTAGTATGGGGGGACGTCCCCGTAATTCCGGTGGCTACACCTTC
TRBJ2-1	NA	once	TRBV5-6	CASTWGVENEQFF	TGTGCCAGCACCTGGGGGGTAGAAAATGAGCAGTTCTTC
TRBJ1-2	NA	NA	TRBV29-1	CSVGDLGVQGYTF	TGCAGCGTTGGGGACCTCGGGGTTCAGGGCTACACCTTC
TRBJ2-1	TRBD2	once	TRBV5-6	CASSFRTSRNNEQFF	TGTGCCAGCAGCTTCCGGACTAGCCGAAACAATGAGCAGTTCTTC
TRBJ1-2	NA	NA	TRBV19	CASVFGGLNYGYTF	TGTGCCAGTGTCTTCGGGGGCCTTAACTATGGCTACACCTTC
TRBJ2-7	TRBD2	NA	TRBV7-2	CASSLPGGSSYEQYF	TGTGCCAGCAGCCTCCCGGGGGGGAGCTCCTACGAGCAGTACTTC
TRBJ1-1	NA	NA	TRBV11-1	CASSFAGMNTEAFF	TGTGCCAGCAGCTTTGCAGGGATGAACACTGAAGCTTTCTTT
TRBJ2-7	TRBD1	NA	TRBV7-2	CASSSTGGAVYEQYF	TGTGCCAGCAGCTCAACAGGGGGCGCGGTCTACGAGCAGTACTTC
TRBJ1-1	NA	NA	TRBV5-6	CASSLDSWNTEAFF	TGTGCCAGCAGCTTGGACTCCTGGAACACTGAAGCTTTCTTT
TRBJ2-7	TRBD2	few	TRBV30	CAWRLAGVGEQYF	TGTGCCTGGAGGCTAGCGGGGGTCGGGGAGCAGTACTTC
TRBJ2-1	NA	NA	TRBV5-4	CASSLTGSYNEQFF	TGTGCCAGCAGCTTGACAGGCTCCTACAATGAGCAGTTCTTC
TRBJ1-6	NA	NA	TRBV11-2	CASSLVSRASRPLHF	TGTGCCAGCAGCTTAGTTTCCAGGGCGAGCCGACCCCTCCACTTT
TRBJ1-5	TRBD1	NA	TRBV6-6	CASSYSIGTGEQPQHF	TGTGCCAGCAGTTACTCGATTGGGACAGGGGAACAGCCCCAGCATTTT
TRBJ2-5	TRBD2	NA	TRBV7-8	CASELVAGEWETQYF	TGTGCCAGCGAGCTCGTGGCGGGAGAGTGGGAGACCCAGTACTTC
TRBJ2-2	NA	few	TRBV4-1	CASSRDGANTGELFF	TGCGCCAGCAGCCGGGACGGAGCGAACACCGGGGAGCTGTTTTTT
TRBJ1-1	NA	NA	TRBV13	CASSLGSRGTEAFF	TGTGCCAGCAGCTTAGGGTCCAGGGGCACTGAAGCTTTCTTT
TRBJ2-2	TRBD2	NA	TRBV11-2	CASRRTSGDTGELFF	TGTGCCAGCAGGCGGACTAGCGGAGACACCGGGGAGCTGTTTTTT
TRBJ2-7	TRBD2	NA	TRBV19	CASSIAGVDSYEQYF	TGTGCCAGTAGTATCGCGGGGGTTGACTCCTACGAGCAGTACTTC
TRBJ1-2	NA	NA	TRBV5-8	CASSLGRPDGYTF	TGTGCCAGCAGCTTAGGCCGACCGGATGGCTACACCTTC
TRBJ2-1	NA	few	TRBV9	CASARGAELYNEQFF	TGTGCCAGCGCCCGCGGAGCGGAACTATACAATGAGCAGTTCTTC
TRBJ2-5	NA	once	TRBV5-4	CASSLAPRGGETQYF	TGTGCCAGCAGCTTGGCCCCACGGGGCGGAGAGACCCAGTACTTC
TRBJ1-4	TRBD1	NA	TRBV6-1	CASSGRGTGSEKLFF	TGTGCCAGCAGTGGGAGAGGGACAGGGTCGGAAAAACTGTTTTTT
TRBJ2-7	NA	NA	TRBV5-1	CASSPRRGGISYEQYF	TGCGCCAGCAGCCCCAGACGAGGAGGGATTTCCTACGAGCAGTACTTC
TRBJ2-3	TRBD2	few	TRBV5-6	CASSLVSGLRPTQYF	TGTGCCAGCAGCTTGGTATCGGGACTACGGCCCACGCAGTATTTT
TRBJ2-7	TRBD2	NA	TRBV5-4	CASSLGAGGPQYEQYF	TGTGCCAGCAGCTTGGGAGCGGGAGGGCCTCAGTACGAGCAGTACTTC
TRBJ2-3	NA	NA	TRBV10-1	CASSPRLSSTDTQYF	TGCGCCAGCAGCCCCCGGCTCTCTAGCACAGATACGCAGTATTTT
TRBJ1-1	TRBD1	NA	TRBV5-1	CASSRQGGMNTEAFF	TGCGCCAGCAGCCGGCAGGGGGGAATGAACACTGAAGCTTTCTTT